Listed below are T cell receptor beta chains from one sample, sequenced in a study of shared clonotypes between healthy human individuals. The protocol was immunoSEQ multiplex PCR, while the TCRdb copy is restricted to in-frame clones and leaves out a portion. The sample has about 1.1 million clones; approximately 80% are singletons. Sequencing was performed on memory CD4+ T cells from PBMCs. The receptors originated from a man aged 18 to 30 in good health. Some clones in this sample may be carry-over from other donors' samples. CDR3s include the opening cysteine and the closing phenylalanine or tryptophan. D genes are given only for firm matches. Clone size is given for some rows only: seen once, a few or many times, or a class if the clone is expanded.

clone size	D gene	V gene	J gene	CDR3 DNA	CDR3 protein
.	TRBD2	TRBV11-3	TRBJ2-2	TGTGCCAGCAGCCGCCGACTAGCGGGAGGCACCGGGGAGCTGTTTTTT	CASSRRLAGGTGELFF
.	.	TRBV7-3	TRBJ2-2	TGTGCCAGCAGCTTAACTTCCGGGGAGCTGTTTTTT	CASSLTSGELFF
many	.	TRBV4-1	TRBJ1-5	TGCGCCAGCAGCCAAGTTCTCGGCAATCAGCCCCAGCATTTT	CASSQVLGNQPQHF
.	TRBD2	TRBV7-2	TRBJ2-7	TGTGCCAGCAGCCCTGTCGCGGGTAGCGGGAGCCACGAGCAGTACTTC	CASSPVAGSGSHEQYF
.	.	TRBV6-1	TRBJ2-7	TGTGCCAGCAGTGACGTACGGGGACTCTACGAGCAGTACTTC	CASSDVRGLYEQYF
.	.	TRBV6-1	TRBJ1-4	TGTGCCAGCAAAAGGGGAGTTGACGAAAAACTGTTTTTT	CASKRGVDEKLFF
.	.	TRBV4-1	TRBJ2-7	TGCGCCAGCAGCCAAGAGAGATACTCCTACGAGCAGTACTTC	CASSQERYSYEQYF
.	.	TRBV11-3	TRBJ2-1	TGTGCCAGCAGCTTAGATCTAACGAGCTCCTACAATGAGCAGTTCTTC	CASSLDLTSSYNEQFF
.	TRBD1	TRBV11-2	TRBJ2-3	TGTGCCAGCAGCCCACAGGGGGCTAGGTCAGATACGCAGTATTTT	CASSPQGARSDTQYF
.	TRBD1	TRBV4-2	TRBJ1-4	TGTGCCAGCAGCCGAGGCTCCGGACAGGGGAGTGAAAAACTGTTTTTT	CASSRGSGQGSEKLFF
.	.	TRBV4-1	TRBJ2-3	TGCGCCAGCAGCCAAGAGGCGGAAGGGGGCACAGATACGCAGTATTTT	CASSQEAEGGTDTQYF
.	.	TRBV9	TRBJ2-6	TGTGCCAGCAGCGTTGCTGGGGCCAACGTCCTGACTTTC	CASSVAGANVLTF
.	.	TRBV11-2	TRBJ1-3	TGTGCCAGCAGCTTAGGGGACTTCTCTGGAAACACCATATATTTT	CASSLGDFSGNTIYF